The 14 T cell receptor beta chains listed next were all sequenced from one sample in a study of shared clonotypes between healthy human individuals. Only in-frame clones appear in the TCRdb table, and some are missing; sequencing was by immunoSEQ multiplex PCR. The sample has 330,000 or so clones, around 72% seen once. Source material: memory CD4+ T cells sorted from blood. The subset is: CD45RA-negative fraction. All receptors come from a young man in good health.

This chain uses TRBV18 with TRBJ2-1; 13 bases agree with TRBD2. The V gene's germline CDR1 is KGHSH and CDR2 LQKENI. The CDR3 has 16 residues. J was trimmed by 6 bases and V by 1 base; bases with no gene match: 3. CDR3 in amino acids: CASSPQTSGRANEQFF. The CDR3 bases are TGTGCCAGCTCACCACAAACTAGCGGGAGGGCCAATGAGCAGTTCTTC. Together with reference TRBV18 and TRBJ2-1, the CDR3 gives the full variable domain: NAGVMQNPRHLVRRRGQEARLRCSPMKGHSHVYWYRQLPEEGLKFMVYLQKENIIDESGMPKERFSAEFPKEGPSILRIQQVVRGDSAAYFCASSPQTSGRANEQFFGPGTRLTVL.

The rearrangement links TRBV5-1 to TRBJ2-7, with D possibly being TRBD1 (5 bases). Trimming removed 0 bases at V and 7 bases at J, with 14 bases between. The CDR3 runs 14 residues. Germline V gene lookup returns CDR1 SGHRS and CDR2 YFSETQ. CDR3 nucleotide sequence: TGCGCCAGCAGCTTGGACAGGCCCCACCGGGAGCAGTACTTC. Translated, it gives CASSLDRPHREQYF.

This clone was picked up one time. The rearrangement uses TRBV28 and TRBJ2-7, with D perhaps matching TRBD2 (6 bases). CDR3 size: 11 residues. Germline V gene data show CDR1 as MDHEN and CDR2 as SYDVKM. V was trimmed by 4 bases and J by 7 bases, leaving 8 bases between them. The CDR3 region has the DNA TGTGCCAGCAGTTCCCGGGGGGAGCAGTACTTC. Translating it yields CASSSRGEQYF.

The rearrangement uses TRBV27 and TRBJ2-7; the match to TRBD2 covers 8 bases. J was trimmed by 3 bases and V by 11 bases; bases with no gene match: 6. Germline CDR1 reads MNHEY; CDR2 reads SMNVEV (reference sequence). The CDR3 runs 12 residues. The CDR3 spells CAAGTRVYEQYF. Written as DNA, the CDR3 is TGTGCCGCCGGGACTAGGGTCTACGAGCAGTACTTC.

This chain connects TRBV7-6 to TRBJ2-1; 10 bases match TRBD2. Germline assignment: CDR1 SGHVS and CDR2 FNYEAQ. The CDR3 loop spans 18 amino acids. The junction had 21 bases not matched to a gene; V was cut back by 7 bases and J by 9 bases. The CDR3 coding sequence is TGTGCCAGCACCCCCCTGTCCCCTCTACTAGCGGGGAAAGGTGAGCAGTTCTTC. Protein: CASTPLSPLLAGKGEQFF.

V and J are TRBV11-2 and TRBJ2-7; no reliable D call. V was pared by 2 bases and J by 0 bases, with 2 bases between. CDR1 and CDR2 from the germline V gene are SGHAT and FQNNGV. This CDR3 is 12 amino acids long. The DNA for the CDR3 is TGTGCCAGCAGCTTAAACTCCTACGAGCAGTACTTC. The encoded protein is CASSLNSYEQYF.

This clone has more than one count but fewer than ten. The V and J genes are TRBV18 and TRBJ2-2; 12 bases map to TRBD2. Germline V gives CDR1 KGHSH, CDR2 LQKENI. Trimming removed 3 bases from V and 7 bases from J; junction bases left unmatched: 6. The CDR3 totals 16 residues. CDR3 DNA sequence: TGTGCCAGCTCACCGCGGACTAGCGGGGTCAACGGGGAGCTGTTTTTT. Its protein is CASSPRTSGVNGELFF.

The chain is built from TRBV5-1 and TRBJ2-7, with 8 nucleotides matching TRBD1. This CDR3 region has 14 residues. The J segment lost 4 bases and the V segment lost 1 base, leaving 4 bases of the junction unmatched. CDR1 and CDR2 from the germline V gene are SGHRS and YFSETQ. This chain's CDR3 is CASSLWTGSYEQYF. The CDR3 region has the DNA TGCGCCAGCAGCTTGTGGACAGGGTCTTACGAGCAGTACTTC. Full variable domain (outside the CDR3, taken from reference TRBV5-1 and TRBJ2-7): KAGVTQTPRYLIKTRGQQVTLSCSPISGHRSVSWYQQTPGQGLQFLFEYFSETQRNKGNFPGRFSGRQFSNSRSEMNVSTLELGDSALYLCASSLWTGSYEQYFGPGTRLTVT.

This clone was counted only a few times. This chain links TRBV2 with TRBJ1-1, with D hard to call. Germline V gene sequence: CDR1 SNHLY, CDR2 FYNNEI. V lost 6 bases and J 6 bases, leaving 11 bases between the germline ends. This CDR3 is 12 amino acids long. The CDR3 nucleotides are TGTGCCAGCAGAAATGACGCGGCTGAAGCTTTCTTT. Protein product: CASRNDAAEAFF. Looking up the rest from reference TRBV2 and TRBJ1-1 gives the full variable domain: EPEVTQTPSHQVTQMGQEVILRCVPISNHLYFYWYRQILGQKVEFLVSFYNNEISEKSEIFDDQFSVERPDGSNFTLKIRSTKLEDSAMYFCASRNDAAEAFFGQGTRLTVV.

This chain joins TRBV25-1 and TRBJ2-1; either TRBD1 or TRBD2 may fit D (6 bases each). The CDR3 has 16 residues. V gave up 0 bases and J gave up 8 bases, with 17 bases separating them. Germline assignment: CDR1 MGHDK and CDR2 SYGVNS. The CDR3 protein is CASSEYIRGQGYEQFF. The CDR3 DNA follows: TGTGCCAGCAGTGAATATATTCGGGGGCAGGGATATGAGCAGTTCTTC.

For this clone: This sample also contains other DNA sequences that code for the same CDR3. V is TRBV2 and J is TRBJ2-2; 7 nucleotides agree with TRBD1. CDR3 length equals 13 residues. Germline CDR1 SNHLY, CDR2 FYNNEI. V dropped 8 bases and J dropped 5; count of bases not matched to a gene: 5. The CDR3 here is CASSRQGTGELFF. The CDR3 DNA reads as TGTGCCAGCTCTAGACAGGGAACCGGGGAGCTGTTTTTT.

As DNA, the CDR3 is TGTGCCACCAGCGGCCGGGACATATCGACTTTATACGGGGAGCTGTTTTTT. Translating it yields CATSGRDISTLYGELFF. The V and J genes are TRBV15 and TRBJ2-2, with D maybe TRBD1 (6 bases). The CDR3 totals 17 residues. In germline, CDR1 is LNHNV, CDR2 YYDKDF (reference sequence). V was cut by 5 bases and J by 7 bases, with 23 bases left in between.

This clone was detected only a few times. The CDR3 sequence: CASTIIRGGYTF. The DNA of the CDR3 is TGTGCCAGCACCATCATCAGGGGCGGCTACACCTTC. V gene TRBV11-1 combines with J gene TRBJ1-2; D is perhaps TRBD1 (6 bases). With 7 bases removed from V and 8 bases from J, the gap between germline ends came to 14 bases. This CDR3 has 12 amino acids. From germline, CDR1 is SGHAT and CDR2 FQDESV (reference sequence).

The chain recombines TRBV29-1 with TRBJ1-4, with 8 bases that match TRBD1. CDR1 is SQVTM and CDR2 is ANQGSEA in the germline V gene. The CDR3 covers 13 residues. The ends lost 7 bases at V and 2 bases at J; junction bases unmatched: 3. This CDR3 reads CSAQGATNEKLFF. In nucleotides, the CDR3 is TGCAGCGCTCAGGGGGCGACTAATGAAAAACTGTTTTTT.